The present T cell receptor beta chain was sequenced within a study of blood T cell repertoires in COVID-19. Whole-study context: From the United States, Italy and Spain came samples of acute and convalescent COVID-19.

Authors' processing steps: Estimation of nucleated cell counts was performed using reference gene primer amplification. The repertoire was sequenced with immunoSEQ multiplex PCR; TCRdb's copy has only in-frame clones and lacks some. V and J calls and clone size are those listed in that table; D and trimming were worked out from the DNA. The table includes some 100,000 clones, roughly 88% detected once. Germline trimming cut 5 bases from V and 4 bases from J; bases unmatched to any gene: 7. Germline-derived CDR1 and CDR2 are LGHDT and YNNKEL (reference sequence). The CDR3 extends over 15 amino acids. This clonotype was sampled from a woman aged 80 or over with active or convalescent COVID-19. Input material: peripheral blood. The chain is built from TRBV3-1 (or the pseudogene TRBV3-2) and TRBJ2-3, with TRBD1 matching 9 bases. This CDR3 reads CASSTPQGAPDTQYF. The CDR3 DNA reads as TGTGCCAGCAGCACTCCACAGGGGGCGCCAGATACGCAGTATTTT.